This T cell receptor (beta chain) emerged from a study of cytomegalovirus exposure and HLA in healthy donors. About the research overall: Roughly 85 million unique TCRs from HLA-typed donors were held in an early release of data.

Study-wide results and caveats: HLA-A and HLA-B allele assignments for most subjects were reportedly predicted accurately using TCR beta sequences. The classifier reportedly diagnosed cytomegalovirus status with high specificity and sensitivity. The study labeled 150 to 200 TCR beta chains cytomegalovirus-associated.

Vbeta (60) and Jbeta (13) primers were used in the PCR. Repertoires were generated with immunoSEQ multiplex PCR, while TCRdb's copy carries only in-frame clones and drops some. This table has about 35,000 clones, more than 85% appearing once. Comment on this clone: What it recognizes is unknown.

This CDR3 spans 13 amino acids. Trimming at V came to 6 bases and at J to 5 bases, leaving 5 bases not matched to a gene. Germline loops: CDR1 ENHRY, CDR2 SYGVKD. Material for sequencing was PBMCs. This TCR was recovered from a woman younger than 30 in good health and CMV-seronegative. The chain combines TRBV10-3 with TRBJ2-3, with 7 bases aligning to TRBD2. In DNA, the CDR3 is TGTGCCATCAGGCGGGAGAAGGGAGATACGCAGTATTTT. Protein product: CAIRREKGDTQYF.